Following are 25 T cell receptor beta chains from one sample sequenced in a study of cytomegalovirus exposure and HLA in healthy donors. PCR used 60 Vbeta primers and 13 Jbeta primers. Clones were read by immunoSEQ multiplex PCR, and TCRdb kept only the in-frame ones, dropping some. The table includes fewer than 150,000 clones, around 77% detected once. Sequencing used PBMCs. These receptors were taken from a man over 45 in good health and CMV-seronegative.

For the CDR3, the DNA is TGTGCCAGCAGTTTAACGACAGGGTTCTATGGCTACACCTTC. Translation gives CASSLTTGFYGYTF. The chain carries TRBV28 and TRBJ1-2; 7 bases are a match to TRBD1. The germline gives CDR1 MDHEN, CDR2 SYDVKM. The CDR3 sequence is 14 residues long. V shed 2 bases, J shed 4 bases, and the junction held 4 bases outside the gene matches.

This clone was detected a few times. V usage is TRBV10-3 and J usage is TRBJ2-5; D is perhaps TRBD1 (6 bases). This CDR3 has 15 residues. CDR1 is ENHRY, CDR2 SYGVKD, per germline. Trimming took 3 bases from V and 0 from J, leaving 11 bases between them. The CDR3 reads CAISDRGGNQETQYF. The CDR3 DNA follows: TGTGCCATCAGTGACAGGGGCGGAAACCAAGAGACCCAGTACTTC.

The chain carries TRBV25-1 and TRBJ2-7; D may be TRBD1 (5 bases). Germline CDR1 reads MGHDK; CDR2 reads SYGVNS. The CDR3 runs to 12 residues. V gave up 2 bases and J gave up 3 bases, with 5 bases separating them. The CDR3 DNA follows: TGTGCCAGCAGTGAACAGGGCTACGAGCAGTACTTC. Its translation: CASSEQGYEQYF.

The rearrangement uses TRBV2 and TRBJ2-5; 7 bases are shared with TRBD2. CDR3 length: 12 residues. The ends lost 11 bases at V and 5 bases at J; junction bases unmatched: 8. In germline, CDR1 is SNHLY, CDR2 FYNNEI. The CDR3 nucleotides read TGTGCCGGGGGGGAGCGGCGTGAGACCCAGTACTTC. It is translated as CAGGERRETQYF.

This clone was counted at least ten times. The rearrangement uses TRBV5-8 and TRBJ1-4; possible D gene TRBD1, 5 bases. Deletions cut 3 bases from V and 8 bases from J, with 17 bases between. CDR1 and CDR2 from the germline V gene are SGHTS and YDEGEE. This CDR3 region has 15 residues. Here the CDR3 reads CASSSKGQSGEKLFF. CDR3 DNA sequence: TGTGCCAGCAGCTCAAAAGGACAATCAGGGGAAAAACTGTTTTTT.

A note on this clone: At the DNA level, this CDR3 is encoded by other sequences in the same sample as well. V and J are TRBV5-1 and TRBJ1-1; D ambiguous. The CDR3 is 13 residues long. Germline CDR1 and CDR2: SGHRS and YFSETQ. V was pared by 1 base and J by 1 base, with 5 bases between. The CDR3 here is CASSLQENTEAFF. CDR3 bases: TGCGCCAGCAGCTTGCAGGAGAACACTGAAGCTTTCTTT.

Only a few counts were recorded for this clone. V usage is TRBV9 and J usage is TRBJ2-6; TRBD2 matches at 8 bases. The V and J ends lost 0 bases and 8 bases, in that order; junction bases with no gene match: 4. CDR1 and CDR2 (germline): SGDLS, YYNGEE. The CDR3 spans 15 residues. The CDR3 sequence is CASSVEVAGPNVLTF. DNA for the CDR3: TGTGCCAGCAGCGTAGAGGTAGCGGGACCCAACGTCCTGACTTTC.

The chain combines TRBV25-1 with TRBJ1-1; D gene uncertain. V was cut by 5 bases and J by 3 bases, with 13 bases left in between. Looked up from germline, CDR1 is MGHDK and CDR2 is SYGVNS. The CDR3 totals 14 residues. The chain's CDR3 is CASSTRLSDTEAFF. CDR3 sequence (DNA): TGTGCCAGCAGTACCAGACTGTCGGACACTGAAGCTTTCTTT.

CDR3 in amino acids: CASSHRGSRLIGGYTF. The CDR3 DNA sequence: TGTGCCAGCAGTCACAGGGGGTCCCGGTTGATAGGCGGCTACACCTTC. The rearrangement joins TRBV28 to TRBJ1-2, with 8 bases that match TRBD1. After removal of 5 bases from V and 8 bases from J, the junction contained 16 bases not matched to a gene. CDR3 length equals 16 residues. CDR1 is MDHEN and CDR2 is SYDVKM in the germline V gene.

The V gene is TRBV5-6, the J gene TRBJ2-4; 7 bases align to TRBD1. The germline gives CDR1 SGHDT, CDR2 YYEEEE. This CDR3 comprises 14 residues. With V trimmed by 4 bases and J by 1 base, 2 bases remained unmatched. This CDR3 reads CASSPRGAKNIQYF. Written as DNA, the CDR3 is TGTGCCAGCAGCCCCAGGGGGGCCAAAAACATTCAGTACTTC.

The V gene is TRBV5-1, the J gene TRBJ1-1, with a tentative D call TRBD1 (6 bases). The germline V and J ends were trimmed by 4 bases and 8 bases, with 18 bases remaining between them. The length of the CDR3 is 14 residues. Germline CDR1 reads SGHRS; CDR2 reads YFSETQ. For the CDR3, the DNA is TGCGCCAGCAGCCCCGACAGGTCCTTTGAGGAAGCTTTCTTT. Protein sequence: CASSPDRSFEEAFF.

The chain couples TRBV7-3 to TRBJ2-2, with 7 nucleotides matching TRBD2. The CDR3 runs 15 residues. Germline CDR1 is SGHTA and CDR2 is FQGTGA. The junction had 4 bases not matched to a gene; V was cut back by 2 bases and J by 4 bases. In DNA form, the CDR3 reads TGTGCCAGCAGCTTATCTAGCGGTGGCACCGGGGAGCTGTTTTTT. This encodes CASSLSSGGTGELFF.

V usage is TRBV9 and J usage is TRBJ2-3; tentatively, D is TRBD1 (6 bases). The ends were cut back, 2 bases at V and 6 bases at J, with 19 bases in the middle. Germline V CDR1 and CDR2: SGDLS, YYNGEE. The CDR3 covers 16 residues. DNA of the CDR3: TGTGCCAGCAGCGTCGGACAGATCTACGGGTCTGATACGCAGTATTTT. Translating gives CASSVGQIYGSDTQYF.

The chain is built from TRBV5-1 and TRBJ2-1; D perhaps matches TRBD1 (7 bases). V lost 10 bases and J lost 0, with 14 bases in between. There are 14 residues in the CDR3. Germline loops: CDR1 SGHRS, CDR2 YFSETQ. This CDR3 reads CAAGNRGSYNEQFF. The CDR3 coding sequence is TGCGCCGCGGGAAACAGGGGCTCCTACAATGAGCAGTTCTTC.

This clone came up once. V gene TRBV7-9 combines with J gene TRBJ2-1; D may be TRBD2 (6 bases). Germline V gene sequence: CDR1 SEHNR, CDR2 FQNEAQ (reference sequence). Trimming cost V 5 bases and J 3 bases, with 17 bases left between them. CDR3 length: 16 amino acids. The CDR3, as DNA: TGTGCCAGCAGCCGGAGGGCCACGGGGCTCTACAATGAGCAGTTCTTC. Protein: CASSRRATGLYNEQFF. The full variable domain, with the rest looked up from reference TRBV7-9 and TRBJ2-1, is DTGVSQNPRHKITKRGQNVTFRCDPISEHNRLYWYRQTLGQGPEFLTYFQNEAQLEKSRLLSDRFSAERPKGSFSTLEIQRTEQGDSAMYLCASSRRATGLYNEQFFGPGTRLTVL.

The chain joins TRBV18 to TRBJ2-3; TRBD1 matches 12 bases. The CDR3 totals 15 residues. Per the germline V gene, CDR1 is KGHSH and CDR2 is LQKENI. V gave up 4 bases and J gave up 4 bases; unmatched junction bases: 3. CDR3 bases: TGTGCCAGCTCACGGGACAGGGGGCGGGCAGATACGCAGTATTTT. It is translated as CASSRDRGRADTQYF.

V gene TRBV7-9 combines with J gene TRBJ2-3, with 11 bases identical to TRBD2. The trim removed 5 bases at V and 0 bases at J, leaving 1 base unmatched. CDR1 and CDR2 (germline): SEHNR, FQNEAQ (reference sequence). The CDR3 has 15 residues. In DNA, the CDR3 is TGTGCCAGCAGCCGGACTAGCGGGAGCACAGATACGCAGTATTTT. Residues: CASSRTSGSTDTQYF.

The chain is built from TRBV7-8 and TRBJ2-7; D unresolved. The CDR3 has 14 residues. Germline V gives CDR1 SGHVS, CDR2 FQNEAQ. Trimming cost V 0 bases and J 0 bases, with 6 bases left between them. The CDR3 nucleotides read TGTGCCAGCAGCTTAGCGCGTCACTCCTACGAGCAGTACTTC. Protein product: CASSLARHSYEQYF.

The V gene is TRBV19, the J gene TRBJ2-7, with 9 bases identical to TRBD2. CDR1 is LNHDA, CDR2 SQIVND, per germline (reference sequence). The V segment lost 5 bases and the J segment 1 base; nucleotides outside the gene matches: 6. The CDR3 is 15 amino acids. The CDR3 loop is CASSSLSGGSYEQYF. CDR3 sequence (DNA): TGTGCCAGTAGTTCCCTTAGCGGGGGTTCCTACGAGCAGTACTTC.

The table lists this clone with a few counts. V is TRBV6-6 and J is TRBJ2-3; 10 bases are a match to TRBD1. CDR3 length: 15 residues. Germline V lookup: CDR1 MNHNY, CDR2 SVGAGI (reference sequence). With V trimmed by 6 bases and J by 0 bases, 3 bases remained unmatched. For the CDR3, the DNA is TGTGCCAGCAGCAGGGACAGGGGAAGCACAGATACGCAGTATTTT. Protein sequence: CASSRDRGSTDTQYF.

The V gene is TRBV6-5, the J gene TRBJ2-1; D not resolved. V was pared by 5 bases and J by 0 bases, with 11 bases between. Per germline, CDR1 MNHEY and CDR2 SVGAGI. The CDR3 has 15 amino acids. The CDR3 loop reads CASSGLWSSYNEQFF. CDR3 nucleotide sequence: TGTGCCAGCAGTGGCCTTTGGAGCTCCTACAATGAGCAGTTCTTC.

The V gene is TRBV9, the J gene TRBJ2-1, with D tentatively TRBD2 (5 bases). The CDR3 consists of 14 residues. CDR1 SGDLS and CDR2 YYNGEE come from the germline V gene. Trimming pared 0 bases from V and 6 bases from J, leaving 10 bases between. This CDR3 is CASSVGSGINEQFF. CDR3 coding DNA: TGTGCCAGCAGCGTAGGGTCGGGGATCAATGAGCAGTTCTTC.

The CDR3 coding sequence is TGCGCCAGCAGCTCCGGGACAGGGTGGACCGGGGAGCTGTTTTTT. It is translated as CASSSGTGWTGELFF. The chain employs TRBV5-1 and TRBJ2-2; 9 bases align to TRBD1. The CDR3 totals 15 residues. J was trimmed by 5 bases and V by 3 bases; bases with no gene match: 5. Germline CDR1 SGHRS, CDR2 YFSETQ. Combining the CDR3 with reference TRBV5-1 and TRBJ2-2 gives the whole variable domain KAGVTQTPRYLIKTRGQQVTLSCSPISGHRSVSWYQQTPGQGLQFLFEYFSETQRNKGNFPGRFSGRQFSNSRSEMNVSTLELGDSALYLCASSSGTGWTGELFFGEGSRLTVL.

This chain uses TRBV7-2 with TRBJ2-7; D is possibly TRBD2 (5 bases). Looked up from germline, CDR1 is SGHTA and CDR2 is FQGNSA. The V end was cut by 6 bases, the J end by 6 bases, with 15 bases between. The CDR3 totals 13 residues. CDR3 in DNA: TGTGCCAGCAGGACTCGGGCGGGCGTCGAGCAGTACTTC. Residues: CASRTRAGVEQYF.

V is TRBV11-2 and J is TRBJ1-1; D not resolved. The V end lost 7 bases, the J end lost 2 bases, and 5 bases lay between the germline ends. Germline CDR1 is SGHAT and CDR2 is FQNNGV. The CDR3 totals 11 residues. This CDR3 reads CASTLNTEAFF. The CDR3 nucleotides read TGTGCCAGCACCCTTAACACTGAAGCTTTCTTT.